Listed below are T cell receptor beta chains from one sample, sequenced in a study of blood T cell repertoires in COVID-19. The table came from immunoSEQ multiplex PCR; TCRdb's copy has only in-frame clones and leaves some out. The sample carries approximately 150,000 clones, about four fifths recorded once. Sequencing was done on a sample of peripheral blood. The source is a woman of 80 years or more with acute or convalescent COVID-19. The CDR3 runs from the conserved cysteine through the conserved F or W. A D gene is named only where the DNA matches it firmly. Clone size, where shown, is once, few, many, or a class for clones that have expanded.

CASRQGPGGYTF | TGTGCCAGCAGACAGGGACCGGGGGGCTACACCTTC | TRBJ1-2 | - | TRBV6-6 | - | 12
CSASPTAGAYNEQFF | TGCAGTGCTAGTCCAACAGCGGGGGCCTACAATGAGCAGTTCTTC | TRBJ2-1 | TRBD2 | TRBV20-1 | - | 15
CAWSVQGGEQYF | TGTGCCTGGAGTGTACAGGGGGGCGAGCAGTACTTC | TRBJ2-7 | TRBD1 | TRBV30 | - | 12
CASSLGLRNPRDTQYF | TGCGCCAGCAGCTTGGGATTAAGGAATCCGAGGGATACGCAGTATTTT | TRBJ2-3 | - | TRBV5-1 | - | 16
CASSQGDRGPLNEQFF | TGTGCCAGCAGCCAAGGAGACAGGGGGCCCTTAAATGAGCAGTTCTTC | TRBJ2-1 | TRBD1 | TRBV3-1/TRBV3-2 | - | 16
CASSSGTGLYEQYF | TGCGCCAGCAGCTCCGGGACAGGGCTCTACGAGCAGTACTTC | TRBJ2-7 | TRBD1 | TRBV5-1 | - | 14
CASSPPGQNSGNTIYF | TGTGCCAGCTCACCACCGGGGCAGAACTCTGGAAACACCATATATTTT | TRBJ1-3 | - | TRBV18 | - | 16
CASSPRGEQFF | TGTGCCAGCAGTCCCCGGGGTGAGCAGTTCTTC | TRBJ2-1 | - | TRBV6-6 | - | 11
CASSQNPRGPYEQYF | TGTGCCAGCAGTCAGAACCCCAGGGGGCCCTACGAGCAGTACTTC | TRBJ2-7 | TRBD1 | TRBV6-2/TRBV6-3 | - | 15
CASSLDRVEETQYF | TGCGCCAGCAGCTTGGACAGGGTAGAAGAGACCCAGTACTTC | TRBJ2-5 | - | TRBV5-1 | few | 14
CATGAASGSSSTDTQYF | TGCGCCACCGGCGCGGCCTCGGGAAGTTCTAGCACAGATACGCAGTATTTT | TRBJ2-3 | - | TRBV5-1 | - | 17
CASSLGVMNTEAFF | TGTGCCAGCAGCTTAGGAGTCATGAACACTGAAGCTTTCTTT | TRBJ1-1 | - | TRBV7-6 | - | 14
CASSRIGQSEAFF | TGTGCCAGCAGCCGCATAGGACAGAGTGAAGCTTTCTTT | TRBJ1-1 | - | TRBV7-9 | - | 13